The 26 T cell receptor beta chains given below trace back to one sample, sequenced in a study of cytomegalovirus exposure and HLA in healthy donors. Amplification used 60 Vbeta primers and 13 Jbeta primers. Libraries were prepared by immunoSEQ multiplex PCR; TCRdb keeps only in-frame clonotypes and omits some of them. The sample yields about 130,000 clones, roughly 80% seen once. The material sequenced was PBMCs. These receptors were taken from a woman in her thirties or forties in good health and CMV-seronegative.

J is TRBJ2-7 and V is TRBV4-2; 8 bases match TRBD1. The germline gives CDR1 LGHNA, CDR2 YNFKEQ. This CDR3 spans 14 amino acids. Germline trimming cut 1 base from V and 4 bases from J; bases unmatched to any gene: 3. As DNA, the CDR3 is TGTGCCAGCAGCCAAGTCCGGGACAGGTACGAGCAGTACTTC. Translation: CASSQVRDRYEQYF.

The chain joins TRBV6-5 to TRBJ1-1; 12 nucleotides line up with TRBD1. Germline V gene lookup returns CDR1 MNHEY and CDR2 SVGAGI. The CDR3 consists of 14 residues. The trim removed 6 bases at V and 9 bases at J, leaving 8 bases unmatched. The CDR3 bases are TGTGCCAGCAGGCCCGGGACAGGGGGCCGGAAAGCTTTCTTT. Residues: CASRPGTGGRKAFF.

There are a few counts of this clone. The gene calls are TRBV9 and TRBJ2-3; perhaps TRBD1 as D (6 bases). CDR3 length: 14 residues. The germline V gene encodes CDR1 SGDLS and CDR2 YYNGEE. The V and J ends lost 5 bases and 2 bases respectively, with 12 bases between them. The CDR3 bases are TGTGCCAGCAGTGCCGGGACAAACACAGATACGCAGTATTTT. Residues: CASSAGTNTDTQYF.

This chain connects TRBV29-1 to TRBJ2-3, with 9 bases aligning to TRBD2. This CDR3 region has 15 residues. Germline V gene data show CDR1 as SQVTM and CDR2 as ANQGSEA. V lost 4 bases and J lost 1; bases outside the gene matches: 6. The chain's CDR3 is CSVAKLAGRTDTQYF. DNA of the CDR3: TGCAGCGTTGCCAAGCTAGCGGGACGCACAGATACGCAGTATTTT.

This chain joins TRBV5-1 and TRBJ2-2; the D gene is possibly TRBD2 (5 bases). V lost 3 bases and J lost 10, with 19 bases in between. From germline, CDR1 is SGHRS and CDR2 YFSETQ. This CDR3 contains 15 residues. The CDR3 loop is CASSSMSVTGVELFF. The CDR3 DNA follows: TGCGCCAGCAGCTCGATGTCTGTGACCGGGGTGGAGCTGTTTTTT.

This chain connects TRBV18 to TRBJ1-6; no clear D gene. This CDR3 contains 14 residues. The germline V gene encodes CDR1 KGHSH and CDR2 LQKENI. Trimming left V 2 bases short and J 7 bases short, with 9 bases between. CDR3 amino acids: CASSPMGPNSPLHF. The CDR3 DNA sequence: TGTGCCAGCTCACCAATGGGCCCCAATTCACCCCTCCACTTT.

V usage is TRBV27 and J usage is TRBJ1-5, with 8 bases fitting TRBD1. CDR3 size: 13 residues. The junction had 4 bases not matched to a gene; V was cut back by 6 bases and J by 6 bases. Germline loops: CDR1 MNHEY, CDR2 SMNVEV (reference sequence). The CDR3 here is CASSQGASQPQHF. The CDR3 DNA sequence: TGTGCCAGCAGCCAGGGGGCGAGTCAGCCCCAGCATTTT.

The chain couples TRBV28 to TRBJ1-1; D not resolved. The CDR3 is 15 amino acids. Looked up from germline, CDR1 is MDHEN and CDR2 is SYDVKM. Trimming took 3 bases from V and 5 from J, leaving 16 bases between them. CDR3 coding DNA: TGTGCCAGCAGTTTGTCGGGGTTTGGAGGTACTGAAGCTTTCTTT. It codes for CASSLSGFGGTEAFF. Supplemented by reference TRBV28 and TRBJ1-1, the full variable domain reads DVKVTQSSRYLVKRTGEKVFLECVQDMDHENMFWYRQDPGLGLRLIYFSYDVKMKEKGDIPEGYSVSREKKERFSLILESASTNQTSMYLCASSLSGFGGTEAFFGQGTRLTVV.

The V and J genes are TRBV7-2 and TRBJ2-7; 7 nucleotides align to TRBD1. Per germline, CDR1 SGHTA and CDR2 FQGNSA. This CDR3 spans 14 amino acids. The trim removed 2 bases at V and 2 bases at J, leaving 3 bases unmatched. This CDR3 reads CASSLTGQPYEQYF. The CDR3 DNA reads as TGTGCCAGCAGCTTAACGGGACAGCCCTACGAGCAGTACTTC.

The chain combines TRBV5-1 with TRBJ2-3; D is perhaps TRBD2 (7 bases). Germline-derived CDR1 and CDR2 are SGHRS and YFSETQ. Trimming took off 0 bases at V and 3 bases at J, with 14 bases between the two ends. This CDR3 comprises 16 residues. The CDR3: CASSLGGGAVTDTQYF. In nucleotides, the CDR3 is TGCGCCAGCAGCTTGGGTGGGGGGGCCGTAACAGATACGCAGTATTTT.

CDR3 sequence: CASSDFGDTEAFF. The CDR3, as DNA: TGTGCCAGCAGTGACTTCGGGGACACTGAAGCTTTCTTT. The chain uses TRBV6-4 and TRBJ1-1; the D is unclear. CDR1 MRHNA and CDR2 SNTAGT come from the germline V gene. The CDR3 has 13 amino acids. V was pared by 1 base and J by 3 bases, with 6 bases between.

The rearrangement joins TRBV5-1 to TRBJ2-7, with TRBD1 matching 12 bases. In germline, CDR1 is SGHRS, CDR2 YFSETQ. The length of the CDR3 is 13 residues. J gave up 4 bases and V 6 bases, and 2 bases lay outside the gene matches. The CDR3, as DNA: TGCGCCAGCACGGGACAGGGGGCTTACGAGCAGTACTTC. Its translation: CASTGQGAYEQYF.

A word on this clone: Other DNA sequences in the same sample also yield this CDR3. The V gene is TRBV19, the J gene TRBJ2-7; the D gene is possibly TRBD2 (6 bases). Germline V gene lookup returns CDR1 LNHDA and CDR2 SQIVND (reference sequence). The V end lost 2 bases, the J end lost 4 bases, and 9 bases lay between the germline ends. The CDR3 consists of 13 residues. CDR3 DNA: TGTGCCAGTAGTATAACCGGAGGGTACGAGCAGTACTTC. Translation gives CASSITGGYEQYF.

The rearrangement joins TRBV19 to TRBJ1-1; TRBD1 matches at 7 bases. The germline V gene encodes CDR1 LNHDA and CDR2 SQIVND (reference sequence). J lost 1 base, V lost 8 bases, and 4 bases had no gene match. CDR3 length: 13 amino acids. DNA of the CDR3: TGTGCCAGTGATACAGGGGCGAACACTGAAGCTTTCTTT. Protein: CASDTGANTEAFF.

The chain is built from TRBV7-9 and TRBJ1-1; D ambiguous. Trimming removed 4 bases from V and 3 bases from J, with 9 bases in between. Germline assignment: CDR1 SEHNR and CDR2 FQNEAQ (reference sequence). CDR3 length: 13 amino acids. The CDR3 here is CASSSGGYTEAFF. DNA of the CDR3: TGTGCCAGCAGCTCCGGCGGCTACACTGAAGCTTTCTTT.

The rearrangement uses TRBV15 and TRBJ1-2, with 12 nucleotides matching TRBD1. There are 17 residues in the CDR3. J lost 5 bases, V lost 3 bases, and 10 bases had no gene match. CDR1 is LNHNV and CDR2 is YYDKDF in the germline V gene (reference sequence). The CDR3 spells CATSRGTGTGGLYGYTF. DNA for the CDR3: TGTGCCACCAGCAGGGGGACCGGGACAGGGGGCTTATATGGCTACACCTTC.

V is TRBV7-2 and J is TRBJ2-7; D gene unclear. Germline CDR1 and CDR2: SGHTA and FQGNSA. The ends were cut back, 3 bases at V and 9 bases at J, with 9 bases in the middle. The CDR3 has 11 residues. CDR3 sequence (DNA): TGTGCCAGCAGCTTGACATTTGCGCAGTACTTC. Translation gives CASSLTFAQYF.

This clone was picked up a small number of times. The chain uses TRBV7-8 and TRBJ2-7, with TRBD1 identical over 7 bases. The CDR3 sequence is 15 residues long. CDR1 and CDR2 (germline): SGHVS, FQNEAQ. V lost 5 bases, J lost 5 bases, and 12 bases stayed unmatched. Here the CDR3 reads CASSVERQGGNEQYF. CDR3 nucleotides: TGTGCCAGCAGCGTGGAGCGACAGGGCGGAAACGAGCAGTACTTC.

The J gene is TRBJ1-1, the V gene TRBV4-2; 7 nucleotides line up with TRBD1. Germline V gene lookup returns CDR1 LGHNA and CDR2 YNFKEQ. This CDR3 region has 15 residues. The V segment lost 3 bases and the J segment 4 bases; nucleotides outside the gene matches: 8. CDR3 residues: CASSHHTGEVTEAFF. CDR3 DNA: TGTGCCAGCAGCCACCATACAGGGGAGGTCACTGAAGCTTTCTTT.

This chain uses TRBV7-2 with TRBJ2-2, with D possibly matching TRBD1 (7 bases). V was pared by 5 bases and J by 9 bases, with 16 bases between. Germline-derived CDR1 and CDR2 are SGHTA and FQGNSA. The CDR3 extends over 14 amino acids. Here the CDR3 reads CASSVQGGDWELFF. CDR3 in DNA: TGTGCCAGCAGCGTTCAGGGGGGAGACTGGGAGCTGTTTTTT.

The chain joins TRBV19 to TRBJ1-1; a weak D match, TRBD1 (6 bases). Germline V gene data show CDR1 as LNHDA and CDR2 as SQIVND (reference sequence). This CDR3 region has 14 residues. Trimming left V 6 bases short and J 4 bases short, with 15 bases between. The CDR3: CASSPLRRGTEAFF. The DNA of the CDR3 is TGTGCCAGTAGCCCCCTCCGCAGGGGCACTGAAGCTTTCTTT.

This chain joins TRBV9 and TRBJ2-2; maybe TRBD2 (6 bases). The V end was cut by 0 bases, the J end by 6 bases, with 12 bases between. The CDR3 loop spans 15 amino acids. Germline V gene data show CDR1 as SGDLS and CDR2 as YYNGEE. CDR3 residues: CASSVDWLAPGELFF. Here the CDR3 DNA reads TGTGCCAGCAGCGTAGACTGGCTAGCGCCCGGGGAGCTGTTTTTT. Full variable domain (remainder filled in from reference TRBV9 and TRBJ2-2): DSGVTQTPKHLITATGQRVTLRCSPRSGDLSVYWYQQSLDQGLQFLIQYYNGEERAKGNILERFSAQQFPDLHSELNLSSLELGDSALYFCASSVDWLAPGELFFGEGSRLTVL.

The chain links TRBV5-5 to TRBJ1-6; D is possibly TRBD1 (5 bases). V was trimmed by 1 base and J by 0 bases, leaving 8 bases between them. CDR3 length equals 16 residues. Germline assignment: CDR1 SGHKS and CDR2 YYEKEE (reference sequence). Here the CDR3 DNA reads TGTGCCAGCAGCTTGTCAACAGGCTCCTATAATTCACCCCTCCACTTT. It codes for CASSLSTGSYNSPLHF.

The chain joins TRBV19 to TRBJ1-1, with a tentative D call TRBD1 (5 bases). Per the germline V gene, CDR1 is LNHDA and CDR2 is SQIVND (reference sequence). Trimming stripped 3 bases from V and 7 bases from J, with 15 bases between. The CDR3 extends over 14 amino acids. CDR3 region: CASSMSGQGGEAFF. The CDR3 DNA sequence: TGTGCCAGTAGTATGTCGGGGCAGGGAGGTGAAGCTTTCTTT.

This rearrangement joins TRBV27 to TRBJ1-5; D is possibly TRBD1 (5 bases). This CDR3 contains 17 residues. V lost 5 bases and J 6 bases, leaving 23 bases between the germline ends. Germline V lookup: CDR1 MNHEY, CDR2 SMNVEV (reference sequence). The DNA of the CDR3 is TGTGCCAGCAGTCTCACCCCAGGGACCCTCGGGGGTCAGCCCCAGCATTTT. Its translation: CASSLTPGTLGGQPQHF.

The rearrangement joins TRBV10-3 to TRBJ1-4, with a weak D call TRBD1 (5 bases). Between the trimmed V and J ends, which lost 3 bases and 8 bases, there was a span of 13 bases. The CDR3 has 14 amino acids. The germline CDR1 and CDR2 sequences are ENHRY and SYGVKD. The DNA for the CDR3 is TGTGCCATCAGTGATCCTGGGGCTGGAGAAAAACTGTTTTTT. It yields the protein CAISDPGAGEKLFF.